This TCR beta chain was profiled in a study of blood T cell repertoires in COVID-19. For the study at large: From T cells, B-cell-depleted T cells, or PBMCs came the material, which was cDNA or gDNA.

This clone was seen a handful of times. The V gene's germline CDR1 is MNHEY and CDR2 SMNVEV (reference sequence). This CDR3 has 14 amino acids. V dropped 6 bases and J dropped 6; count of bases not matched to a gene: 7. Authors' processing steps: Cell counts per sample came from amplifying reference gene primers. TCRdb keeps only in-frame clones here, not all; method: immunoSEQ multiplex PCR. The V and J calls and the clone size are those of that table, but D and trimming were determined from the DNA. The sample lists about 120,000 clones, about 83% seen once, with more than 2% in the top ten. The receptor was isolated from a woman aged 45-60 years with acute or convalescent COVID-19. The chain recombines TRBV27 with TRBJ2-1, with 8 bases fitting TRBD2. Sequenced material: peripheral blood. The CDR3 spells CASRKLTSANEQFF. CDR3 DNA: TGTGCCAGCAGAAAACTGACTAGCGCCAATGAGCAGTTCTTC.